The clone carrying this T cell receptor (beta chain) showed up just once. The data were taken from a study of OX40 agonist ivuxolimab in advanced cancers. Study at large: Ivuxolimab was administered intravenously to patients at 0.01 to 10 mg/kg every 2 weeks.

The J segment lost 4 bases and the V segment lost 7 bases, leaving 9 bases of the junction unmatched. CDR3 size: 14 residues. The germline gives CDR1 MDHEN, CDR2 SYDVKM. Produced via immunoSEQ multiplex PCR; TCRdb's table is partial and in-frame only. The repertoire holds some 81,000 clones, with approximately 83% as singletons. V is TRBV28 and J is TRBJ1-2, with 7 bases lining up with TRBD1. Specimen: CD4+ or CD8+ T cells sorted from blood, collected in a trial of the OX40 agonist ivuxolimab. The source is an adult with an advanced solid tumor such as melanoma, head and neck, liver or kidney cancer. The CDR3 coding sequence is TGTGCCAGCAATCGGGACAGATCGAGCTATGGCTACACCTTC. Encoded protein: CASNRDRSSYGYTF.